The 9 T cell receptor beta chains listed next were all sequenced from one sample in a study of technical replicates of blood from several donors. Repertoires were generated with immunoSEQ multiplex PCR, while TCRdb's copy carries only in-frame clones and drops some. The sample records nearly 80,000 clones, 93% being singletons. Sequencing input: T cells isolated from PBMCs. Receptor source: a human donor in good health.

The V gene is TRBV9, the J gene TRBJ2-7; 7 bases agree with TRBD2. The J segment lost 3 bases and the V segment lost 0 bases, leaving 6 bases of the junction unmatched. CDR1 and CDR2 from the germline V gene are SGDLS and YYNGEE. The CDR3 is 15 residues long. The DNA for the CDR3 is TGTGCCAGCAGCGTAGACGGGGAGGGCCTCTACGAGCAGTACTTC. Translated, it gives CASSVDGEGLYEQYF.

This sequence joins TRBV5-4 and TRBJ2-1; 14 bases align to TRBD2. Germline values: CDR1 SGHNT, CDR2 YYREEE (reference sequence). This CDR3 is 18 amino acids long. The junction had 7 bases not matched to a gene; V was cut back by 2 bases and J by 3 bases. The CDR3 loop is CASSFQGLAGVGYNEQFF. CDR3 bases: TGTGCCAGCAGCTTTCAGGGACTAGCGGGAGTTGGCTACAATGAGCAGTTCTTC.

This clone showed up just once. The chain uses TRBV9 and TRBJ2-7; 10 nucleotides line up with TRBD2. CDR1 is SGDLS and CDR2 is YYNGEE in the germline V gene. V was clipped by 4 bases and J by 5 bases; unmatched bases: 6. This CDR3 spans 14 amino acids. The CDR3 DNA reads as TGTGCCAGCAGCCTTCTAGCGGGAGCTGACGAGCAGTACTTC. Translated, it gives CASSLLAGADEQYF.

The CDR3 protein is CAISWQGKNTGELFF. CDR3 DNA: TGTGCCATCAGTTGGCAGGGAAAGAACACCGGGGAGCTGTTTTTT. J is TRBJ2-2 and V is TRBV10-3, with a tentative D call TRBD1 (5 bases). The V end lost 5 bases, the J end lost 1 base, and 11 bases lay between the germline ends. CDR1 and CDR2 (germline): ENHRY, SYGVKD. CDR3 size: 15 residues.

Written as DNA, the CDR3 is TGCAGCGTTGAAGTAGCAGGACTAGTGACCGATGAGCAGTTCTTC. Translated, it gives CSVEVAGLVTDEQFF. The chain recombines TRBV29-1 with TRBJ2-1; 7 bases line up with TRBD2. With V trimmed by 1 base and J by 8 bases, 11 bases remained unmatched. There are 15 residues in the CDR3. Germline assignment: CDR1 SQVTM and CDR2 ANQGSEA.

Written as DNA, the CDR3 is TGTGCCAGCAGTGTAGGGGATCAGCCCCAGCATTTT. This gives the protein CASSVGDQPQHF. V and J are TRBV6-1 and TRBJ1-5, with D possibly TRBD1 on 5 matching bases. The CDR3 contains 12 residues. Germline V lookup: CDR1 MNHNS, CDR2 SASEGT. V gave up 4 bases and J gave up 5 bases, with 6 bases separating them.

The chain is built from TRBV7-8 and TRBJ2-5, with TRBD1 matching over 9 bases. This CDR3 is 15 amino acids long. The germline V gene encodes CDR1 SGHVS and CDR2 FQNEAQ. V lost 1 base, J lost 6 bases, and 6 bases stayed unmatched. CDR3 DNA: TGTGCCAGCAGCTTAGGGAGACAGGGGGAAAAGACCCAGTACTTC. As protein: CASSLGRQGEKTQYF.

V is TRBV25-1 and J is TRBJ1-1; tentative D call: TRBD1 (6 bases). This CDR3 is 13 amino acids long. Looked up from germline, CDR1 is MGHDK and CDR2 is SYGVNS. With 9 bases removed from V and 0 bases from J, the gap between germline ends came to 11 bases. The CDR3 sequence: CASTGSLNTEAFF. The CDR3 DNA reads as TGTGCCAGTACAGGGTCCTTGAACACTGAAGCTTTCTTT.

The V and J genes are TRBV13 and TRBJ2-1; 10 nucleotides align to TRBD2. Germline V gene sequence: CDR1 PRHDT, CDR2 FYEKMQ (reference sequence). Trimming removed 5 bases from V and 8 bases from J; junction bases left unmatched: 9. There are 15 residues in the CDR3. The CDR3 sequence: CASSQKREGVDEQFF. DNA for the CDR3: TGTGCCAGCAGCCAAAAGCGGGAGGGAGTCGATGAGCAGTTCTTC. Looking up the rest from reference TRBV13 and TRBJ2-1 gives the full variable domain: AAGVIQSPRHLIKEKRETATLKCYPIPRHDTVYWYQQGPGQDPQFLISFYEKMQSDKGSIPDRFSAQQFSDYHSELNMSSLELGDSALYFCASSQKREGVDEQFFGPGTRLTVL.